Listed below are T cell receptor beta chains from one sample, sequenced in a study of blood T cell repertoires in COVID-19. The protocol was immunoSEQ multiplex PCR, while the TCRdb copy is restricted to in-frame clones and leaves out a portion. The table lists a few hundred thousand clones, 65% to 90% of them singletons, with 5.1% in the top ten. Material for sequencing was peripheral blood. The receptors were sampled from a man aged 50 or older with active or convalescent COVID-19. Each CDR3 is given with its conserved first and last residue. A D gene is named only where the DNA matches it firmly. Clone size is given for some rows only: seen once, a few or many times, or a class if the clone is expanded.

CDR3 protein: CASSQLLGTEAFF
CDR3 DNA: TGTGCCAGCAGCCAACTACTCGGCACTGAAGCTTTCTTT
D gene: -
clone size: -
J gene: TRBJ1-1
V gene: TRBV3-1/TRBV3-2

CDR3 protein: CSVSEQGGVEKLFF
CDR3 DNA: TGCAGCGTGAGCGAACAGGGAGGGGTTGAAAAACTGTTTTTT
D gene: -
clone size: -
J gene: TRBJ1-4
V gene: TRBV29-1

CDR3 protein: CASSQEVGQAFHNEQFF
CDR3 DNA: TGCGCCAGCAGCCAAGAAGTTGGTCAGGCTTTTCACAATGAGCAGTTCTTC
D gene: -
clone size: -
J gene: TRBJ2-1
V gene: TRBV4-1

CDR3 protein: CASSARGTSGLGSYEQYF
CDR3 DNA: TGTGCCAGCAGCGCCCGGGGGACTAGCGGGTTGGGCTCCTACGAGCAGTACTTC
D gene: TRBD2
clone size: -
J gene: TRBJ2-7
V gene: TRBV7-2

CDR3 protein: CASSLDAGGAWQYF
CDR3 DNA: TGCGCCAGCAGCTTGGACGCAGGGGGCGCCTGGCAGTACTTC
D gene: TRBD1
clone size: -
J gene: TRBJ2-7
V gene: TRBV5-1

CDR3 protein: CASSQAGRTNYGYTF
CDR3 DNA: TGCGCCAGCAGCCAGGCGGGACGGACGAACTATGGCTACACCTTC
D gene: -
clone size: -
J gene: TRBJ1-2
V gene: TRBV4-1

CDR3 protein: CASSLRNNNEQFF
CDR3 DNA: TGTGCCAGCAGCTTGCGTAACAACAATGAGCAGTTCTTC
D gene: -
clone size: -
J gene: TRBJ2-1
V gene: TRBV5-6

CDR3 protein: CASSQGDWMAGGEQFF
CDR3 DNA: TGCGCCAGCAGCCAAGGAGATTGGATGGCGGGAGGAGAGCAGTTCTTC
D gene: TRBD2
clone size: -
J gene: TRBJ2-1
V gene: TRBV4-3

CDR3 protein: CASSLVGRTAGGLQGELFF
CDR3 DNA: TGTGCCAGCAGCCTAGTAGGCAGAACAGCGGGAGGGCTCCAAGGGGAGCTGTTTTTT
D gene: TRBD2
clone size: -
J gene: TRBJ2-2
V gene: TRBV7-2

CDR3 protein: CASSEALGVYNQPQHF
CDR3 DNA: TGTGCCAGCAGTGAAGCGTTAGGGGTTTACAATCAGCCCCAGCATTTT
D gene: -
clone size: -
J gene: TRBJ1-5
V gene: TRBV6-1

CDR3 protein: CATSWGRASDEQFF
CDR3 DNA: TGTGCCACCTCTTGGGGGAGGGCCTCCGATGAGCAGTTCTTC
D gene: TRBD2
clone size: -
J gene: TRBJ2-1
V gene: TRBV5-4

CDR3 protein: CASSFSLVRGSGTDTQYF
CDR3 DNA: TGTGCCAGCAGTTTTAGCCTCGTGAGGGGGTCCGGTACAGATACGCAGTATTTT
D gene: -
clone size: once
J gene: TRBJ2-3
V gene: TRBV27

CDR3 protein: CASSQAGAGYEQYF
CDR3 DNA: TGCGCCAGCAGCCAAGCGGGAGCAGGCTACGAGCAGTACTTC
D gene: -
clone size: -
J gene: TRBJ2-7
V gene: TRBV4-1

CDR3 protein: CATRPHGISINTGELFF
CDR3 DNA: TGTGCCACCAGGCCCCACGGGATTAGCATAAACACCGGGGAGCTGTTTTTT
D gene: -
clone size: -
J gene: TRBJ2-2
V gene: TRBV15

CDR3 protein: CASREGQNYGYTF
CDR3 DNA: TGTGCCAGCAGGGAGGGACAGAACTATGGCTACACCTTC
D gene: TRBD1
clone size: -
J gene: TRBJ1-2
V gene: TRBV28

CDR3 protein: CSVELQGYSGYTF
CDR3 DNA: TGCAGCGTTGAGTTACAGGGGTATAGTGGCTACACCTTC
D gene: TRBD1
clone size: few
J gene: TRBJ1-2
V gene: TRBV29-1

CDR3 protein: CASSPGLAGSGNEQFF
CDR3 DNA: TGTGCCAGCAGCCCGGGACTAGCGGGTTCCGGCAATGAGCAGTTCTTC
D gene: TRBD2
clone size: -
J gene: TRBJ2-1
V gene: TRBV3-1/TRBV3-2

CDR3 protein: CASSSQPTGELFF
CDR3 DNA: TGTGCCAGCAGTTCACAGCCCACCGGGGAGCTGTTTTTT
D gene: -
clone size: -
J gene: TRBJ2-2
V gene: TRBV12-3/TRBV12-4

CDR3 protein: CASSGTLLAFSYEQYF
CDR3 DNA: TGTGCCAGCAGTGGGACCTTACTAGCGTTTTCCTACGAGCAGTACTTC
D gene: TRBD2
clone size: -
J gene: TRBJ2-7
V gene: TRBV28

CDR3 protein: CASSIGQGAGWSYEQYF
CDR3 DNA: TGTGCCAGCAGCATCGGACAGGGGGCGGGATGGTCCTACGAGCAGTACTTC
D gene: -
clone size: -
J gene: TRBJ2-7
V gene: TRBV21-1

CDR3 protein: CSASTIAGEYNEQFF
CDR3 DNA: TGCAGTGCTAGTACCATAGCGGGAGAGTACAATGAGCAGTTCTTC
D gene: TRBD2
clone size: -
J gene: TRBJ2-1
V gene: TRBV20-1

CDR3 protein: CAWNTRGLTPSNTEAFF
CDR3 DNA: TGTGCCTGGAATACGAGGGGGCTAACCCCATCGAACACTGAAGCTTTCTTT
D gene: TRBD1
clone size: -
J gene: TRBJ1-1
V gene: TRBV30

CDR3 protein: CSVETGVNTEAFF
CDR3 DNA: TGCAGCGTCGAGACAGGGGTGAACACTGAAGCTTTCTTT
D gene: TRBD1
clone size: -
J gene: TRBJ1-1
V gene: TRBV29-1

CDR3 protein: CATSSLILGGNEQFF
CDR3 DNA: TGTGCCACCAGCAGTCTAATCTTGGGGGGCAATGAGCAGTTCTTC
D gene: -
clone size: -
J gene: TRBJ2-1
V gene: TRBV15

CDR3 protein: CASSDIQYGYTF
CDR3 DNA: TGTGCCAGCAGTGATATTCAGTATGGCTACACCTTC
D gene: -
clone size: -
J gene: TRBJ1-2
V gene: TRBV2

CDR3 protein: CASSQSRDFQETQYF
CDR3 DNA: TGTGCCAGCAGCCAGAGCCGGGACTTCCAAGAGACCCAGTACTTC
D gene: -
clone size: -
J gene: TRBJ2-5
V gene: TRBV14

CDR3 protein: CASSLQRSSYNEQFF
CDR3 DNA: TGTGCCAGCAGTTTACAACGGAGCTCCTACAATGAGCAGTTCTTC
D gene: -
clone size: -
J gene: TRBJ2-1
V gene: TRBV27

CDR3 protein: CASSSNQGQNTEAFF
CDR3 DNA: TGTGCCAGCAGCTCGAACCAGGGTCAGAACACTGAAGCTTTCTTT
D gene: -
clone size: -
J gene: TRBJ1-1
V gene: TRBV7-9

CDR3 protein: CASSLGRVYEQYF
CDR3 DNA: TGTGCCAGCAGCTTGGGTCGTGTATACGAGCAGTACTTC
D gene: -
clone size: -
J gene: TRBJ2-7
V gene: TRBV5-6

CDR3 protein: CASSLSTSGSRNEQFF
CDR3 DNA: TGTGCCAGCAGCTTGTCAACTAGCGGGAGTAGAAATGAGCAGTTCTTC
D gene: TRBD2
clone size: -
J gene: TRBJ2-1
V gene: TRBV5-5

CDR3 protein: CASSSTTVLDNSPLHF
CDR3 DNA: TGTGCCAGCAGTTCGACGACGGTACTAGATAATTCACCCCTCCACTTT
D gene: -
clone size: -
J gene: TRBJ1-6
V gene: TRBV6-5

CDR3 protein: CSVAQGYSYNEQFF
CDR3 DNA: TGCAGCGTTGCCCAGGGTTACTCCTACAATGAGCAGTTCTTC
D gene: -
clone size: once
J gene: TRBJ2-1
V gene: TRBV29-1

CDR3 protein: CASSLSGTRRYEQYF
CDR3 DNA: TGTGCCAGCAGCCTATCCGGGACTAGACGTTACGAGCAGTACTTC
D gene: TRBD2
clone size: -
J gene: TRBJ2-7
V gene: TRBV5-4

CDR3 protein: CASSLGQVSNQPQHF
CDR3 DNA: TGTGCCAGCAGCTTGGGACAGGTCAGCAATCAGCCCCAGCATTTT
D gene: -
clone size: -
J gene: TRBJ1-5
V gene: TRBV5-6

CDR3 protein: CASSLVAVRGQDYEQYF
CDR3 DNA: TGCGCCAGCAGCTTGGTTGCGGTCAGGGGGCAGGACTACGAGCAGTACTTC
D gene: TRBD1
clone size: -
J gene: TRBJ2-7
V gene: TRBV5-1

CDR3 protein: CASSAEMIEAFF
CDR3 DNA: TGTGCCAGCAGTGCAGAAATGATTGAAGCTTTCTTT
D gene: -
clone size: -
J gene: TRBJ1-1
V gene: TRBV2

CDR3 protein: CASSLAGAYNEQFF
CDR3 DNA: TGCGCCAGCAGCTTGGCGGGGGCCTACAATGAGCAGTTCTTC
D gene: -
clone size: -
J gene: TRBJ2-1
V gene: TRBV5-1

CDR3 protein: CATSVAGLAGADTQYF
CDR3 DNA: TGTGCCACCAGCGTTGCGGGACTAGCGGGTGCAGATACGCAGTATTTT
D gene: TRBD2
clone size: -
J gene: TRBJ2-3
V gene: TRBV24-1

CDR3 protein: CASSVRTSTDTQYF
CDR3 DNA: TGTGCCAGCAGCGTCCGGACTAGCACAGATACGCAGTATTTT
D gene: -
clone size: -
J gene: TRBJ2-3
V gene: TRBV11-1

CDR3 protein: CASSTGQGANEQYF
CDR3 DNA: TGCGCCAGCAGCACTGGACAGGGCGCTAATGAGCAGTACTTC
D gene: TRBD1
clone size: -
J gene: TRBJ2-5
V gene: TRBV5-1

CDR3 protein: CASSYLRDSFTSPLHF
CDR3 DNA: TGTGCCAGCAGTTATCTCCGGGACAGCTTTACTTCACCCCTCCACTTT
D gene: TRBD1
clone size: -
J gene: TRBJ1-6
V gene: TRBV6-5

CDR3 protein: CASSIRDREGETQYF
CDR3 DNA: TGTGCCAGTAGTATCAGGGACAGGGAGGGAGAGACCCAGTACTTC
D gene: TRBD1
clone size: once
J gene: TRBJ2-5
V gene: TRBV19

CDR3 protein: CASSSQGARVNTEAFF
CDR3 DNA: TGTGCCAGCAGCTCACAGGGGGCGCGGGTGAACACTGAAGCTTTCTTT
D gene: TRBD1
clone size: few
J gene: TRBJ1-1
V gene: TRBV7-8

CDR3 protein: CASSLGGKETQYF
CDR3 DNA: TGTGCCAGCAGCTTAGGAGGGAAAGAGACCCAGTACTTC
D gene: -
clone size: -
J gene: TRBJ2-5
V gene: TRBV7-9

CDR3 protein: CASSQGGQGVTGELFF
CDR3 DNA: TGCGCCAGCAGCCAGGGTGGACAGGGTGTCACCGGGGAGCTGTTTTTT
D gene: TRBD1
clone size: -
J gene: TRBJ2-2
V gene: TRBV4-1

CDR3 protein: CASSSRAGRTDTQYF
CDR3 DNA: TGCGCCAGCAGCTCCCGCGCGGGACGCACAGATACGCAGTATTTT
D gene: -
clone size: -
J gene: TRBJ2-3
V gene: TRBV5-1

CDR3 protein: CASRIGRGFVYGYTF
CDR3 DNA: TGTGCCAGTAGAATCGGTAGGGGATTCGTCTATGGCTACACCTTC
D gene: -
clone size: -
J gene: TRBJ1-2
V gene: TRBV19

CDR3 protein: CASSEPFMTGSTEAFF
CDR3 DNA: TGTGCCAGCAGCGAGCCCTTTATGACAGGATCCACTGAAGCTTTCTTT
D gene: -
clone size: -
J gene: TRBJ1-1
V gene: TRBV9

CDR3 protein: CASSPSGTPGNQPQHF
CDR3 DNA: TGTGCCAGCAGTCCCTCTGGCACGCCAGGCAATCAGCCCCAGCATTTT
D gene: -
clone size: few
J gene: TRBJ1-5
V gene: TRBV2

CDR3 protein: CASSENTPNYGYTF
CDR3 DNA: TGTGCCAGCAGTGAAAACACCCCTAACTATGGCTACACCTTC
D gene: -
clone size: -
J gene: TRBJ1-2
V gene: TRBV2

CDR3 protein: CASRGPGGGIQYF
CDR3 DNA: TGTGCCAGCAGGGGCCCCGGGGGGGGTATTCAGTACTTC
D gene: TRBD2
clone size: -
J gene: TRBJ2-4
V gene: TRBV6-5

CDR3 protein: CASLATSTDTQYF
CDR3 DNA: TGTGCCAGCTTAGCGACTAGCACAGATACGCAGTATTTT
D gene: -
clone size: -
J gene: TRBJ2-3
V gene: TRBV7-2

CDR3 protein: CASSSNRGRSSEAFF
CDR3 DNA: TGTGCCAGCAGCTCTAATAGGGGGCGTTCTTCTGAAGCTTTCTTT
D gene: TRBD1
clone size: -
J gene: TRBJ1-1
V gene: TRBV28

CDR3 protein: CSASVPGGYTF
CDR3 DNA: TGCAGTGCTAGTGTCCCCGGTGGCTACACCTTC
D gene: -
clone size: -
J gene: TRBJ1-2
V gene: TRBV20-1

CDR3 protein: CASSPARGTSGASRTQYF
CDR3 DNA: TGTGCCAGCAGCCCGGCCAGAGGGACTAGCGGGGCTTCTAGGACGCAGTATTTT
D gene: TRBD2
clone size: -
J gene: TRBJ2-3
V gene: TRBV3-1/TRBV3-2

CDR3 protein: CASSIDRAGQDEQFF
CDR3 DNA: TGTGCCAGTAGTATAGACAGGGCGGGGCAGGATGAGCAGTTCTTC
D gene: -
clone size: -
J gene: TRBJ2-1
V gene: TRBV19

CDR3 protein: CASSQDRRTLEQYF
CDR3 DNA: TGTGCCAGCAGCCAAGATCGACGGACTTTGGAGCAGTACTTC
D gene: -
clone size: -
J gene: TRBJ2-7
V gene: TRBV4-2